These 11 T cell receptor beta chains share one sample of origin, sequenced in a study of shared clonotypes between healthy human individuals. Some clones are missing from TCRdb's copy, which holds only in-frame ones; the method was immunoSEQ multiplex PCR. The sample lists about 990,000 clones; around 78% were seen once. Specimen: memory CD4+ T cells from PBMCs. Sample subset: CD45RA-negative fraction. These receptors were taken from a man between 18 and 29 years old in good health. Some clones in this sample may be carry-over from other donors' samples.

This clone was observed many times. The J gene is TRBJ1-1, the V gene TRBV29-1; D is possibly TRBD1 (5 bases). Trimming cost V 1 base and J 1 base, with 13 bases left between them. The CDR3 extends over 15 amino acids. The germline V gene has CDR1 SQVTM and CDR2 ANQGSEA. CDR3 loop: CSVEGAGWRNTEAFF. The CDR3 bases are TGCAGCGTTGAAGGGGCAGGGTGGAGGAACACTGAAGCTTTCTTT.

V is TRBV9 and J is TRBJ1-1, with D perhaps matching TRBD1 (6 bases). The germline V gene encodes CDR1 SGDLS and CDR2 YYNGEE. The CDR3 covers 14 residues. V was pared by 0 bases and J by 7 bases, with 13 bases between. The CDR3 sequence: CASSVGGAQLEAFF. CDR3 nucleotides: TGTGCCAGCAGCGTAGGGGGGGCCCAACTTGAAGCTTTCTTT. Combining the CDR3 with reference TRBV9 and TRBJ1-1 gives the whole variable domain DSGVTQTPKHLITATGQRVTLRCSPRSGDLSVYWYQQSLDQGLQFLIQYYNGEERAKGNILERFSAQQFPDLHSELNLSSLELGDSALYFCASSVGGAQLEAFFGQGTRLTVV.

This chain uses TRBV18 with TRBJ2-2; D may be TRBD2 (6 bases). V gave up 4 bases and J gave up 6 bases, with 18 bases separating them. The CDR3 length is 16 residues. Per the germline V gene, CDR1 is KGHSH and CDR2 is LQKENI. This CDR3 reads CASSQTRDSSSGELFF. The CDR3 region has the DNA TGTGCCAGCTCACAAACCCGGGACTCAAGTTCCGGGGAGCTGTTTTTT.

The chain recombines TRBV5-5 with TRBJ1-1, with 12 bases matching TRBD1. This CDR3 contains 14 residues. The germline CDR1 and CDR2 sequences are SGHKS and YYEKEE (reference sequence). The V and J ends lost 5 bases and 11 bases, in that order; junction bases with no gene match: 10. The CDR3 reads CASRAGQGAPGAFF. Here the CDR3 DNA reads TGTGCCAGCAGGGCGGGACAGGGGGCTCCTGGGGCTTTCTTT.

The CDR3 DNA follows: TGTGCCAGCATGGGGACAGTAAACTATGGCTACACCTTC. Translated, it gives CASMGTVNYGYTF. The J gene is TRBJ1-2, the V gene TRBV7-9, with TRBD1 matching 7 bases. Per germline, CDR1 SEHNR and CDR2 FQNEAQ (reference sequence). Unmatched junction bases numbered 4, after V lost 7 bases and J lost 2 bases. This CDR3 comprises 13 residues.

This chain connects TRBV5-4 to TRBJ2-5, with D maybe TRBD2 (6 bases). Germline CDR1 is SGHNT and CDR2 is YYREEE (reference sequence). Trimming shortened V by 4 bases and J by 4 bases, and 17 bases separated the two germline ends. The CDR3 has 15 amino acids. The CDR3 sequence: CASSTGTASRETQYF. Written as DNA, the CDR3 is TGTGCCAGCAGCACGGGGACTGCCAGTAGAGAGACCCAGTACTTC.

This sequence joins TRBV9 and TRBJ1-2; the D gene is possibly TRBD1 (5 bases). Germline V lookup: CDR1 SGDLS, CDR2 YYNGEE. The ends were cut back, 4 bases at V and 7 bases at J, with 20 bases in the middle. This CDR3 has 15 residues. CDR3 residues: CASSSSGSLGGGYTF. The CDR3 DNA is TGTGCCAGCAGCTCCTCCGGTTCTCTTGGGGGTGGCTACACCTTC.

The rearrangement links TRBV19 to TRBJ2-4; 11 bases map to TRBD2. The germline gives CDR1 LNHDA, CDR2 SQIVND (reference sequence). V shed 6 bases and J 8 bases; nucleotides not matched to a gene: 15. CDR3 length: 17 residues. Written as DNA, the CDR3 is TGTGCCAGTAGCTATGGTTCCCCAACTAGCGGGAGAGACATTCAGTACTTC. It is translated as CASSYGSPTSGRDIQYF.

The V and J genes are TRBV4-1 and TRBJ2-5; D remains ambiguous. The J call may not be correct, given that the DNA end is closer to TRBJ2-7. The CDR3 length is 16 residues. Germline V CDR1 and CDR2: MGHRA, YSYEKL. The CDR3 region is CASSQDQRLMGSEQYF. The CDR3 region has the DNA TGCGCCAGCAGCCAAGATCAGCGCCTAATGGGGTCCGAGCAGTACTTC.

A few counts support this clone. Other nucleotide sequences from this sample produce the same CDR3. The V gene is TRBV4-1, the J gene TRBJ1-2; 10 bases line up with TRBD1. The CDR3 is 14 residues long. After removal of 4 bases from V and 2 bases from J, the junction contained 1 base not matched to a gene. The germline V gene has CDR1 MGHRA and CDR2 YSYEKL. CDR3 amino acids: CASSPGQGNYGYTF. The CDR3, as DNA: TGCGCCAGCAGCCCGGGACAGGGGAACTATGGCTACACCTTC.

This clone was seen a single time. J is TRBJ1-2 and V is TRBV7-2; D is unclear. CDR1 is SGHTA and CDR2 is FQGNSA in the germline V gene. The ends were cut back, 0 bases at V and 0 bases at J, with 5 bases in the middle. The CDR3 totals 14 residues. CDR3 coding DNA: TGTGCCAGCAGCTTAGCTGGAGCTAACTATGGCTACACCTTC. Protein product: CASSLAGANYGYTF.